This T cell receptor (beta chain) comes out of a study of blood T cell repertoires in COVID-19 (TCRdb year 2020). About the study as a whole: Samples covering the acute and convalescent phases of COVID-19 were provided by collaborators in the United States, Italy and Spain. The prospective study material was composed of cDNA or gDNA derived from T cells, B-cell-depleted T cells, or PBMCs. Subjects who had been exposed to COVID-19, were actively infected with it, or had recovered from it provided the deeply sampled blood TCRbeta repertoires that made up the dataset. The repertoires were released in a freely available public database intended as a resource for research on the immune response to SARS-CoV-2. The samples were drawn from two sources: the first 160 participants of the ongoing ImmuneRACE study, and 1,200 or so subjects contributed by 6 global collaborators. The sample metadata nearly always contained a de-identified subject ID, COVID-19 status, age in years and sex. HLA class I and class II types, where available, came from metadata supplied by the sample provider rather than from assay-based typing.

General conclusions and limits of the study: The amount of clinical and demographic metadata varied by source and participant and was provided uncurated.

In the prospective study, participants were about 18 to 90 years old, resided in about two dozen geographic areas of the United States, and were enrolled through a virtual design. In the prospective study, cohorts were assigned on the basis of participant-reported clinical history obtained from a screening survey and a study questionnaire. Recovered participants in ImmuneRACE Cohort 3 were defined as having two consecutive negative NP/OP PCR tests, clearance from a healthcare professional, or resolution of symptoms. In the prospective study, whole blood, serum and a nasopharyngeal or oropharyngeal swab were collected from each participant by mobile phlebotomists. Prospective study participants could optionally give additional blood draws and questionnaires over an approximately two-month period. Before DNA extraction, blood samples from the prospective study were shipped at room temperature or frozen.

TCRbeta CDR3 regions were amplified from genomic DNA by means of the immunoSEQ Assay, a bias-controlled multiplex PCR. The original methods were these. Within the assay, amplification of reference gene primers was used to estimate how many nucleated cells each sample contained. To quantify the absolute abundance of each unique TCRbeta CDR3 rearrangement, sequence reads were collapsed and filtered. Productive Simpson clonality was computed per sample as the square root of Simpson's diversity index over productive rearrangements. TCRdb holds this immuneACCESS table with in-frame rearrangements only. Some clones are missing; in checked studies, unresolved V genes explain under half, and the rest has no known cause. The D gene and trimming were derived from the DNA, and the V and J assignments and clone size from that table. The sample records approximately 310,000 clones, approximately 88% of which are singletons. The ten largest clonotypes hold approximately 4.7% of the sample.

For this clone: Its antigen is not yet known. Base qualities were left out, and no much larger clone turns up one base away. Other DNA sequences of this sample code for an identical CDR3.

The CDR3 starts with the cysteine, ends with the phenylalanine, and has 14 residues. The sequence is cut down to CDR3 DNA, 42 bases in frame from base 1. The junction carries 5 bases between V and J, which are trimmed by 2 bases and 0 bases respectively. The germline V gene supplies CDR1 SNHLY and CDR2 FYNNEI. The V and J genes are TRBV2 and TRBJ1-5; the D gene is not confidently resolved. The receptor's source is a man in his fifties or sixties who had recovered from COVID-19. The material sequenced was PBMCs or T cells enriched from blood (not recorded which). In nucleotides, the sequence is TGTGCCAGCAGTGAACCGTATAGCAATCAGCCCCAGCATTTT. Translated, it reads CASSEPYSNQPQHF.